The source of this TCR beta chain is a study of T cell repertoires in cytomegalovirus infection. General study findings and limits: Cumulated frequencies of public TCR beta families served to identify carriers of CMV plus the relevant HLA.

This clonotype was picked up a small number of times. What it recognizes is unknown. In TCRdb, the reads were re-called with MiXCR into one record per CDR3 protein. Found here are more than 400,000 distinct CDR3 sequences, 26% of them singletons; the top ten hold less than 15%. This CDR3 is built from 17 residues. With 1 base removed from V and 0 bases from J, the gap between germline ends came to 12 bases. The V call is TRBV23-1, the J call TRBJ1-4; D is unclear. TRBV23-1 is an open reading frame whose function is uncertain. This TCR derives from a human donor in good health (CMV status not recorded). Some clones in this sample may be carry-over from other donors' samples. The specimen was PBMCs. The CDR3 region is CASSQFEIHPTNEKLFF. The CDR3 DNA sequence: TGCGCCAGCAGTCAATTCGAGATTCATCCAACTAATGAAAAACTGTTTTTT.